This T cell receptor (beta chain) was identified during a study of response to subunit inactivated influenza vaccine. Regarding the study as a whole: It was suggested by the authors that few new T cells are recruited by each seasonal influenza vaccination.

TCRdb independently ran MiXCR on the RT-PCR reads; one entry per CDR3 protein. This repertoire shows under 550,000 distinct CDR3 sequences, around 8% found once; its top ten account for under 15%. The table lists this clonotype with many counts. As yet, its antigen is unknown. The clonotype comes from a man between 50 and 75 years old who received an inactivated influenza vaccine. The starting material was PBMCs from blood, obtained around 25 months after vaccination.

The chain's CDR3 is CASSYDYLTGELFF. Written as DNA, the CDR3 is TGTGCCAGCAGTTACGACTACCTCACCGGGGAGCTGTTTTTT. The chain employs TRBV6-5 and TRBJ2-2; D perhaps matches TRBD2 (5 bases). V was clipped by 2 bases and J by 4 bases, with 8 bases between them. This CDR3 comprises 14 residues. Germline values: CDR1 MNHEY, CDR2 SVGAGI.